The rows below give T cell receptor beta chains drawn from one sample of a study of blood T cell repertoires in COVID-19. The repertoire was sequenced with immunoSEQ multiplex PCR; TCRdb's copy has only in-frame clones and lacks some. The sample contains roughly 56,000 clones, around 86% of which appear only once. Input material: peripheral blood. These receptor sequences come from a man aged 50 to 59 with active COVID-19. Both conserved end residues are part of each CDR3. D genes are given only for firm matches. Size tells how often a clone was seen (once, few, many) or the class of an expanded clone, and some rows leave it out.

J gene,CDR3 length,clone size,D gene,V gene,CDR3 protein,CDR3 DNA
TRBJ2-1,15,once,NA,TRBV19,CASSIRRGPYNEQFF,TGTGCCAGTAGTATAAGGCGGGGTCCTTACAATGAGCAGTTCTTC
TRBJ2-5,16,NA,TRBD2,TRBV27,CASSSLAGGQRETQYF,TGTGCCAGCAGTTCGCTAGCGGGGGGGCAAAGAGAGACCCAGTACTTC
TRBJ1-1,16,NA,NA,TRBV15,CATSSPLGTMDTEAFF,TGTGCCACCAGCAGTCCTCTAGGCACGATGGACACTGAAGCTTTCTTT
TRBJ2-2,15,few,NA,TRBV24-1,CATSEGGPRTGELFF,TGTGCCACCAGTGAGGGGGGGCCACGCACCGGGGAGCTGTTTTTT
TRBJ1-1,16,NA,NA,TRBV7-2,CASSPIDKEMNTEAFF,TGTGCCAGCAGCCCAATTGATAAGGAGATGAACACTGAAGCTTTCTTT
TRBJ1-5,15,NA,TRBD1,TRBV4-3,CASSQRQGFNQPQHF,TGCGCCAGCAGCCAACGACAGGGGTTCAATCAGCCCCAGCATTTT
TRBJ2-1,14,NA,NA,TRBV15,CATSRRDQVDEQFF,TGTGCCACCAGCAGACGCGATCAGGTGGATGAGCAGTTCTTC
TRBJ2-7,13,NA,NA,TRBV6-6,CASRAERAYEQYF,TGTGCCAGCCGCGCGGAGCGGGCCTACGAGCAGTACTTC
TRBJ2-2,14,NA,NA,TRBV27,CASSSPGHTGELFF,TGTGCCAGCAGTTCTCCAGGGCACACCGGGGAGCTGTTTTTT
TRBJ1-2,13,NA,NA,TRBV6-5,CASRYPGVDGYTF,TGTGCCAGCAGATACCCAGGGGTTGACGGCTACACCTTC
TRBJ2-7,14,NA,NA,TRBV7-9,CASSLYGPSYEQYF,TGTGCCAGCAGCTTATACGGTCCCTCCTACGAGCAGTACTTC
TRBJ2-4,13,NA,TRBD1,TRBV6-5,CASSRPGTDIQYF,TGTGCCAGCAGTCGCCCCGGGACAGACATTCAGTACTTC
TRBJ2-3,16,once,NA,TRBV14,CASSQDSGLGTDTQYF,TGTGCCAGCAGCCAAGATTCGGGTCTCGGCACAGATACGCAGTATTTT
TRBJ1-1,17,NA,NA,TRBV4-2,CASSFSGFASRNTEAFF,TGTGCCAGCAGCTTTTCGGGTTTTGCTTCCCGGAACACTGAAGCTTTCTTT
TRBJ2-5,15,NA,TRBD1,TRBV5-1,CASSLVGGAPETQYF,TGCGCCAGCAGCTTGGTAGGGGGCGCCCCGGAGACCCAGTACTTC
TRBJ2-5,17,NA,NA,TRBV6-6,CASSQPTGIGSEETQYF,TGTGCCAGCAGTCAGCCTACAGGGATCGGTTCAGAGGAGACCCAGTACTTC
TRBJ2-1,17,NA,TRBD2,TRBV28,CASSFLAGPDAYNEQFF,TGTGCCAGCAGTTTTTTAGCGGGCCCGGACGCCTACAATGAGCAGTTCTTC
TRBJ1-1,15,NA,TRBD1,TRBV7-9,CASSSRTGKALEAFF,TGTGCCAGCAGCAGCAGGACAGGGAAGGCTCTTGAAGCTTTCTTT
TRBJ2-6,16,NA,TRBD1,TRBV9,CASWGTGGGGANVLTF,TGTGCCAGCTGGGGGACAGGGGGCGGTGGGGCCAACGTCCTGACTTTC
TRBJ1-5,15,NA,NA,TRBV12-5,CASATGGVGNQPQHF,TGTGCTAGTGCCACCGGGGGAGTAGGCAATCAGCCCCAGCATTTT
TRBJ2-3,15,NA,TRBD1,TRBV7-8,CASSPRTGRTDTQYF,TGTGCCAGCAGCCCCAGGACAGGGAGGACAGATACGCAGTATTTT
TRBJ1-1,16,NA,NA,TRBV15,CATSRDQGFVDTEAFF,TGTGCCACCAGCAGAGACCAGGGGTTTGTAGACACTGAAGCTTTCTTT
TRBJ2-7,14,NA,NA,TRBV9,CASSVGQSSYEQYF,TGTGCCAGCAGCGTGGGACAAAGCTCCTACGAGCAGTACTTC
TRBJ2-5,14,NA,NA,TRBV5-1,CASSLSQYQETQYF,TGCGCCAGCAGCTTGAGTCAGTACCAAGAGACCCAGTACTTC
TRBJ2-3,12,NA,TRBD2,TRBV14,CASSQETSGQYF,TGTGCCAGCAGCCAAGAGACTAGCGGGCAGTATTTT
TRBJ1-2,17,NA,NA,TRBV3-1/TRBV3-2,CASSQTGQRGPNYGYTF,TGTGCCAGCAGCCAAACAGGCCAAAGGGGTCCTAACTATGGCTACACCTTC
TRBJ2-3,14,NA,TRBD1,TRBV19,CASSYGTGPDTQYF,TGTGCCAGTAGTTACGGGACAGGACCAGATACGCAGTATTTT
TRBJ1-1,13,NA,NA,TRBV12-3/TRBV12-4,CASSLAMNTEAFF,TGTGCCAGCAGTTTAGCCATGAACACTGAAGCTTTCTTT
TRBJ2-3,13,NA,NA,TRBV18,CASSPAITDTQYF,TGTGCCAGCTCACCAGCGATCACAGATACGCAGTATTTT
TRBJ2-7,16,NA,NA,TRBV6-2/TRBV6-3,CASSPIPGSSPYEQYF,TGTGCCAGCAGTCCCATTCCTGGGAGTAGTCCCTACGAGCAGTACTTC
TRBJ1-2,13,NA,NA,TRBV5-6,CASSFTQGSGYTF,TGTGCCAGCAGCTTTACTCAGGGTTCCGGCTACACCTTC
TRBJ2-6,15,NA,NA,TRBV12-5,CASALVGSGANVLTF,TGTGCTAGTGCCCTAGTGGGCTCTGGGGCCAACGTCCTGACTTTC
TRBJ1-5,13,NA,NA,TRBV6-2/TRBV6-3,CASSYGPDQPQHF,TGTGCCAGCAGTTACGGGCCTGATCAGCCCCAGCATTTT
TRBJ2-4,15,NA,TRBD2,TRBV5-8,CASSSSGLAKNIQYF,TGTGCCAGCAGCTCTAGCGGATTAGCCAAAAACATTCAGTACTTC
TRBJ2-5,16,NA,TRBD2,TRBV7-2,CASSLGIERGEETQYF,TGTGCCAGCAGCTTAGGGATTGAACGGGGGGAAGAGACCCAGTACTTC
TRBJ2-6,16,NA,NA,TRBV5-6,CASSLVRNSGANVLTF,TGTGCCAGCAGCTTGGTCAGGAACTCTGGGGCCAACGTCCTGACTTTC
TRBJ2-5,18,NA,TRBD2,TRBV5-4,CASSPGLAGGLYQETQYF,TGTGCCAGCAGCCCAGGACTAGCGGGGGGACTGTACCAAGAGACCCAGTACTTC
TRBJ2-3,15,NA,TRBD2,TRBV30,CAWSRAGGPPDTQYF,TGTGCCTGGAGCCGGGCGGGGGGGCCCCCAGATACGCAGTATTTT
TRBJ1-1,12,NA,NA,TRBV12-3/TRBV12-4,CASSRVNTEAFF,TGTGCCAGCAGTAGAGTGAACACTGAAGCTTTCTTT
TRBJ1-5,14,NA,NA,TRBV3-1/TRBV3-2,CASSQVWDTQPQHF,TGTGCCAGCAGCCAAGTGTGGGACACTCAGCCCCAGCATTTT
TRBJ1-1,14,NA,TRBD1,TRBV6-2/TRBV6-3,CASSPDRGRVEAFF,TGTGCCAGCAGTCCCGACAGGGGTCGCGTAGAAGCTTTCTTT
TRBJ2-1,16,NA,TRBD2,TRBV18,CASSSLAGGFYNEQFF,TGTGCCAGCTCATCCCTAGCGGGAGGCTTTTACAATGAGCAGTTCTTC
TRBJ1-1,16,medium-sized,NA,TRBV7-2,CASSLKTGAVNTEAFF,TGTGCCAGCAGCTTAAAGACTGGCGCCGTGAACACTGAAGCTTTCTTT
TRBJ1-5,14,few,NA,TRBV3-1/TRBV3-2,CASSQGASNQPQHF,TGTGCCAGCAGCCAAGGAGCGAGCAATCAGCCCCAGCATTTT
TRBJ2-3,17,NA,NA,TRBV30,CAWSVTFGGLSTDTQYF,TGTGCCTGGAGCGTCACCTTTGGAGGGCTCAGCACAGATACGCAGTATTTT
TRBJ1-2,15,NA,TRBD1,TRBV7-2,CASSLAQGAVDGYTF,TGTGCCAGCAGCTTAGCGCAGGGGGCAGTTGATGGCTACACCTTC
TRBJ2-3,12,NA,NA,TRBV13,CASSSLLNTQYF,TGTGCCAGCAGCTCCCTCTTAAATACGCAGTATTTT
TRBJ2-1,17,NA,NA,TRBV19,CASSRETRRFIGNEQFF,TGTGCCAGTAGTAGGGAGACTAGGAGATTTATTGGGAATGAGCAGTTCTTC